This T cell receptor beta chain was found in a study of cytotoxic CD8 clonotypes in ibrutinib-treated CLL. Overall study: When averaged across all of the samples, the counts came to approximately 280,000 productive templates and some 93,000 productive rearrangements. Study outcomes and limitations: Treatment left the uncommon public clonotypes either contracted or stable in frequency. At baseline, clonality was higher than in age-matched healthy donors and correlated with CD8+ counts. Clonality climbed at ibrutinib response, then dropped toward baseline at progression.

Comment on this clone: The antigen is undetermined.

The table came from immunoSEQ multiplex PCR; TCRdb's copy has only in-frame clones and leaves some out. The sample consists of about 140,000 clones, approximately 90% of them appearing once. V lost 5 bases, J lost 5 bases, and 12 bases lay in between. CDR3 length: 12 amino acids. The germline CDR1 and CDR2 sequences are SQVTM and ANQGSEA. The sequence was collected from a human donor with chronic lymphocytic leukemia. The chain is built from TRBV29-1 and TRBJ1-1; D gene unclear. The sample consisted of PBMCs, taken after 12 months of ibrutinib treatment. The CDR3: CSVRFGGTEAFF. The CDR3 DNA follows: TGCAGCGTTCGGTTCGGCGGTACTGAAGCTTTCTTT.